This TCR beta chain was sequenced for a study of cytomegalovirus exposure and HLA in healthy donors. The PCR employed 60 Vbeta primers together with 13 Jbeta primers. Profiled with immunoSEQ multiplex PCR; TCRdb holds only in-frame clones, not every one. Of 170,000 or so clones in the sample, roughly 80% were seen once. Regarding the study as a whole: CMV serostatus was the sole immune exposure information available. A later analysis showed that HLA-associated TCR beta chains had undergone more clonal expansion than equally common others.

The CDR3 has 14 amino acids. Trimming cost V 2 bases and J 6 bases, with 11 bases left between them. CDR1 MDHEN and CDR2 SYDVKM come from the germline V gene. Remarks on this clone: Its antigen is as yet unknown.

This TCR was recovered from a male donor in good health and CMV-seropositive. Sequences were obtained from PBMCs. The chain has TRBV28 and TRBJ2-4; D possibly corresponds to TRBD1 (5 bases). The CDR3 DNA sequence: TGTGCCAGCAGTTTAAGGGGTGGGTCAAACATTCAGTACTTC. Translating it yields CASSLRGGSNIQYF.